This TCR beta chain was identified during a study of blood T cell repertoires in COVID-19 (dated by TCRdb to 2018 to 2021). In terms of the full investigation: Samples covering the acute and convalescent phases of COVID-19 were provided by collaborators in the United States, Italy and Spain. The material from the prospective study consisted of cDNA or gDNA derived from T cells, B-cell-depleted T cells, or PBMCs. Deeply sampled blood TCRbeta repertoires from subjects exposed to, actively infected with, or recovered from COVID-19 were included in the dataset. The repertoires were made available in a free public database intended to serve as a resource for research on the immune response to SARS-CoV-2. Samples were obtained from the ongoing ImmuneRACE study (first 160 participants) and from 1,254 subjects provided by 6 global collaborators. The sample metadata nearly always contained a de-identified subject ID, COVID-19 status, age in years and sex. Where available, HLA class I and class II types were obtained from metadata supplied by the sample provider rather than from assay-based typing.

The immunoSEQ Assay, a bias-controlled multiplex PCR, was used to amplify TCRbeta CDR3 regions from genomic DNA. In the authors' own workflow: The number of nucleated cells in each sample was estimated from the amplification of reference gene primers within the assay. To quantify the absolute abundance of each unique TCRbeta CDR3 rearrangement, sequence reads were collapsed and filtered. For each sample, productive Simpson clonality was calculated by taking the square root of Simpson's diversity index across productive rearrangements. The table comes from immuneACCESS by way of TCRdb, which keeps in-frame sequences with V and J called. Part of the clones is missing from these tables; in studies checked, under half for an unresolved V gene and the rest for unknown reasons. That table furnishes V, J and clone size, whereas the DNA furnished D and trimming. For this sample the table gives 170,000 or so clones, of which around 86% were detected only once. Jointly, the top ten make up less than 0.7% of the sample.

At one collaborating source in Seattle, patients were enrolled during active infection and were followed longitudinally through the course of disease. The collaborating institutions used their own protocols to collect whole blood in K2EDTA tubes. For TCRbeta analysis, collaborators shipped samples as frozen whole blood, isolated PBMCs, or DNA extracted from either of those sample types. Study-wide conclusions, independent of this receptor: The amount of clinical and demographic metadata varied by source and participant and was provided uncurated.

Trimming accounts for 7 bases at V and 6 bases at J, while the number of junction bases matched to no gene is 11. Including cysteine and phenylalanine, the CDR3 has 15 amino acids. Just the 45-base CDR3 DNA is kept, in frame starting at base 1. Per the germline V gene, MDHEN is the CDR1 and SYDVKM is the CDR2. This clone was found once. Its antigen has not been determined. Per-base qualities were not stored, and no clone one base away is much larger. Material: peripheral blood. This receptor was identified in a man aged 55-75 years with COVID-19, enrolled during active disease. The chain couples TRBV28 to TRBJ2-1, with 8 bases aligning to TRBD2. The CDR3 is CASTGGLVISNEQFF. The DNA sequence reads TGTGCCAGCACCGGGGGACTAGTCATAAGCAATGAGCAGTTCTTC.